A selection of T cell receptor beta chains follows, all from one sample in a study of CD8 T cells in ankylosing spondylitis. MiXCR was run by TCRdb on the 5' RACE reads, yielding one entry per CDR3 protein. The table records some 120,000 distinct CDR3 sequences, roughly 15% of them present only once. The sample consisted of blood, either unsorted or a sorted T cell fraction (not recorded which). The source is a female donor with ankylosing spondylitis or in good health (not recorded which). Both conserved end residues are part of each CDR3. Fields, in order: D gene, clone size, J gene, V gene, CDR3 length, CDR3 protein, CDR3 DNA. A D gene is named only where the DNA matches it firmly. Clone sizes are given selectively: once, few, many, or a class where the clone is expanded.

.,many,TRBJ2-3,TRBV12-3/TRBV12-4,16,CASSSPDYRSTDTQYF,TGTGCCAGCAGTTCGCCGGACTACCGAAGCACAGATACGCAGTATTTT
.,many,TRBJ1-1,TRBV5-1,16,CASSFDSLGLNTEAFF,TGCGCCAGCAGCTTCGACAGCTTGGGACTGAACACTGAAGCTTTCTTT
.,.,TRBJ2-3,TRBV7-4,16,CASSLKVAASTDTQYF,TGTGCCAGCAGCTTAAAGGTGGCAGCTAGCACAGATACGCAGTATTTT
TRBD1,few,TRBJ2-7,TRBV4-1,15,CASSQGQGLTYEQYF,TGCGCCAGCAGCCAAGGACAGGGATTAACCTACGAGCAGTACTTC
.,many,TRBJ2-2,TRBV6-5,16,CASSYSPSPNTGELFF,TGTGCCAGCAGTTACTCGCCTAGCCCGAACACCGGGGAGCTGTTTTTT
TRBD2,many,TRBJ2-7,TRBV7-3,13,CASSVTSGTEQYF,TGTGCCAGCAGCGTAACTAGCGGGACCGAGCAGTACTTC
TRBD2,.,TRBJ2-1,TRBV5-1,16,CASSSLAGTGYNEQFF,TGCGCCAGCAGCTCCCTAGCGGGAACTGGTTACAATGAGCAGTTCTTC
.,many,TRBJ2-7,TRBV29-1,12,CSVEGLSYEQYF,TGCAGCGTCGAGGGACTCTCCTACGAGCAGTACTTC
.,few,TRBJ1-6,TRBV2,15,CASSEAGESNSPLHF,TGTGCCAGCAGTGAAGCGGGGGAGAGTAATTCACCCCTCCACTTT
TRBD2,.,TRBJ2-3,TRBV4-2,15,CASSLAGGAVDTQYF,TGTGCCAGCAGCCTGGCCGGGGGGGCGGTAGATACGCAGTATTTT
.,few,TRBJ2-3,TRBV11-1,18,CASSLGRISGRDTDTQYF,TGTGCCAGCAGCTTAGGCCGGATAAGCGGGCGAGACACAGATACGCAGTATTTT
.,few,TRBJ1-4,TRBV25-1,13,CASSDERAEKLFF,TGTGCCAGCAGTGACGAAAGGGCTGAAAAACTGTTTTTT
.,many,TRBJ2-7,TRBV5-6,12,CASSLGASTKYF,TGTGCCAGCAGCTTGGGGGCATCGACTAAGTACTTC
.,few,TRBJ2-4,TRBV7-3,17,CASSLTVNSVSKNIQYF,TGTGCCAGCAGCTTAACAGTAAATAGCGTGAGCAAAAACATTCAGTACTTC
.,many,TRBJ2-1,TRBV3-1,12,CASSNLNNEQFF,TGTGCCAGCAGCAATCTAAACAATGAGCAGTTCTTC
TRBD2,few,TRBJ2-1,TRBV7-3,16,CASSLTAGGPGNEQFF,TGTGCCAGCAGCTTAACAGCGGGGGGGCCCGGCAATGAGCAGTTCTTC
.,many,TRBJ2-2,TRBV29-1,13,CSVGQTNTGELFF,TGCAGCGTGGGCCAGACGAACACCGGGGAGCTGTTTTTT
.,many,TRBJ2-1,TRBV5-1,12,CASSPDYNEQFF,TGCGCCAGCAGCCCGGACTACAATGAGCAGTTCTTC
.,many,TRBJ2-3,TRBV20-1,12,CSGASSTDTQYF,TGCTCGGGAGCTTCTAGCACAGATACGCAGTATTTT
.,many,TRBJ2-7,TRBV5-1,15,CASSQWGGPYYEQYF,TGCGCCAGCAGCCAGTGGGGGGGCCCATACTACGAGCAGTACTTC
.,few,TRBJ2-2,TRBV20-1,12,CSARKGPGELFF,TGCAGTGCTAGGAAGGGCCCCGGGGAGCTGTTTTTT
TRBD2,few,TRBJ2-7,TRBV5-1,13,CASSSREEGEQYF,TGCGCCAGCAGCTCCCGGGAGGAGGGTGAGCAGTACTTC
TRBD2,many,TRBJ2-3,TRBV20-1,14,CSARVLAGLDTQYF,TGCAGTGCTAGGGTACTAGCGGGTCTAGATACGCAGTATTTT
.,many,TRBJ1-2,TRBV7-2,13,CASSVDANYGYTF,TGTGCCAGCAGCGTAGATGCTAACTATGGCTACACCTTC
TRBD1,.,TRBJ2-1,TRBV20-1,14,CSASPTGGLGEQFF,TGCAGTGCTAGCCCGACAGGGGGGTTGGGTGAGCAGTTCTTC
.,many,TRBJ2-1,TRBV6-1,14,CASSEFNTANEQFF,TGTGCCAGCAGTGAATTTAACACTGCGAATGAGCAGTTCTTC
.,.,TRBJ2-1,TRBV5-1,13,CASALRSYNEQFF,TGCGCCAGCGCCCTCCGCTCCTACAATGAGCAGTTCTTC
.,.,TRBJ1-2,TRBV5-1,15,CASSQNTVVVGGYTF,TGCGCCAGCAGCCAAAACACAGTGGTTGTCGGTGGCTACACCTTC
.,many,TRBJ2-2,TRBV29-1,15,CSVVSPGQNTGELFF,TGCAGCGTTGTGTCGCCAGGGCAAAACACCGGGGAGCTGTTTTTT
.,few,TRBJ2-5,TRBV7-2,15,CASSHGVGPQETQYF,TGTGCCAGCAGCCATGGCGTGGGACCACAAGAGACCCAGTACTTC
.,many,TRBJ1-2,TRBV3-1,13,CASSHTKGHGYTF,TGTGCCAGCAGCCATACAAAGGGACACGGCTACACCTTC
.,many,TRBJ1-2,TRBV5-1,13,CASSLEGDGGYTF,TGCGCCAGCAGCTTGGAGGGTGATGGGGGCTACACCTTC
TRBD2,many,TRBJ2-5,TRBV7-9,15,CASSLEREVVETQYF,TGTGCCAGCAGCTTAGAGCGGGAGGTAGTAGAGACCCAGTACTTC
TRBD1,many,TRBJ1-3,TRBV5-1,16,CASSTGQGAFGNTIYF,TGCGCCAGCAGCACCGGACAGGGGGCATTTGGAAACACCATATATTTT
TRBD1,few,TRBJ2-1,TRBV29-1,12,CSVEKGQGAVFF,TGCAGCGTTGAGAAGGGACAGGGGGCGGTGTTCTTC
TRBD1,.,TRBJ2-7,TRBV3-1,15,CASSRTQGSVEEQYF,TGTGCCAGCAGCCGGACACAGGGGTCGGTAGAAGAGCAGTACTTC
TRBD2,few,TRBJ2-1,TRBV20-1,13,CSADLAGYNEQFF,TGCAGTGCTGACCTAGCGGGATACAATGAGCAGTTCTTC
TRBD1,few,TRBJ1-2,TRBV7-9,15,CASSPLGGQIYGYTF,TGTGCCAGCAGCCCCCTAGGGGGACAGATCTATGGCTACACCTTC
TRBD1,many,TRBJ2-5,TRBV7-9,12,CASSLGTGTQYF,TGTGCCAGCAGCTTAGGGACAGGGACCCAGTACTTC
.,.,TRBJ2-7,TRBV12-2,17,CASRLVSPDRTSYEQYF,TGTGCAAGTCGCTTAGTTTCCCCGGACCGAACTTCCTACGAGCAGTACTTC
.,few,TRBJ2-1,TRBV20-1,22,CSARVLTGVAGANLSSYNEQFF,TGCAGTGCTAGAGTCCTAACCGGTGTGGCGGGGGCCAACCTGAGCTCCTACAATGAGCAGTTCTTC
.,.,TRBJ2-5,TRBV7-9,14,CASSPGTHQETQYF,TGTGCCAGCAGCCCCGGGACACACCAAGAGACCCAGTACTTC
TRBD2,few,TRBJ2-1,TRBV3-1,16,CASRSLAGRSYNEQFF,TGTGCCAGCAGGTCATTAGCGGGGCGTTCCTACAATGAGCAGTTCTTC